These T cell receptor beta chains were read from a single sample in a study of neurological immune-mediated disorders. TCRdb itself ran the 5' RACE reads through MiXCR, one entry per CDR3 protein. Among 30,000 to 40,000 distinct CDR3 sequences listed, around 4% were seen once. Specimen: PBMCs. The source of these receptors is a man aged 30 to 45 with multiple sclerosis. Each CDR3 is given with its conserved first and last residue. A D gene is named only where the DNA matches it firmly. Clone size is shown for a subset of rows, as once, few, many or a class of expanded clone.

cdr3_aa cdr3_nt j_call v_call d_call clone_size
CASSQDYSHGYTF TGTGCCAGCAGCCAAGATTACAGTCATGGCTACACCTTC TRBJ1-2 TRBV14 - many
CASSPHRDHSPLNF TGTGCCAGCAGCCCGCACAGGGATCACTCACCCCTCAACTTT TRBJ1-6 TRBV3-1 - few
CASSFPARAKGPDTQYF TGTGCCAGCAGCTTTCCTGCTAGGGCTAAGGGACCGGATACGCAGTATTTT TRBJ2-3 TRBV3-1 - many
CASSYPRDSYYEQYF TGTGCCAGCAGCTACCCCCGGGACAGCTACTACGAGCAGTACTTC TRBJ2-7 TRBV5-5 TRBD1 many
CASSYSYTGTSYEQYF TGTGCCAGCAGTTACTCGTATACCGGGACTTCCTACGAGCAGTACTTC TRBJ2-7 TRBV6-5 - many
CASSPRGSSYEQYF TGTGCCAGCTCACCTCGCGGCAGCTCCTACGAGCAGTACTTC TRBJ2-7 TRBV18 - -
CASSGQETQYF TGTGCCAGCAGCGGCCAGGAGACCCAGTACTTC TRBJ2-5 TRBV11-3 - many
CSARDVGTGPIHTF TGCAGTGCTAGAGATGTAGGGACAGGGCCCATACACACCTTC TRBJ1-2 TRBV20-1 TRBD1 many
CASRGSLKNTEAFF TGCGCCAGCAGGGGCAGTCTAAAGAACACTGAAGCTTTCTTT TRBJ1-1 TRBV4-1 - few
CASSQGGLSITGELFF TGCGCCAGCAGCCAAGGGGGTCTCTCAATCACCGGGGAGCTGTTTTTT TRBJ2-2 TRBV4-1 - many
CASSLGQGMAGELFF TGCGCCAGCAGCTTGGGACAGGGAATGGCCGGGGAGCTGTTTTTT TRBJ2-2 TRBV5-1 TRBD1 many
CASSQDWQGRDTEAFF TGCGCCAGCAGCCAAGATTGGCAGGGGAGGGACACTGAAGCTTTCTTT TRBJ1-1 TRBV4-3 - many
CASSLTMNTEAFF TGCGCCAGCAGCTTGACGATGAACACTGAAGCTTTCTTT TRBJ1-1 TRBV5-1 - many
CATSEGGGAKSLYEQYF TGTGCCACCAGTGAAGGAGGGGGGGCGAAATCGTTATACGAGCAGTACTTC TRBJ2-7 TRBV24-1 - many
CASGTGATNTEAFF TGCGCCAGCGGGACAGGGGCGACGAACACTGAAGCTTTCTTT TRBJ1-1 TRBV5-1 TRBD1 many
CASSLVRGANEKLFF TGTGCCAGCAGCTTGGTTCGGGGTGCTAATGAAAAACTGTTTTTT TRBJ1-4 TRBV5-6 - many
CASRARQGGNTEAFF TGTGCCAGCAGAGCGAGACAGGGGGGGAACACTGAAGCTTTCTTT TRBJ1-1 TRBV2 TRBD1 many
CASSLGTRDQETQYF TGTGCCAGCAGTTTGGGGACGCGGGACCAAGAGACCCAGTACTTC TRBJ2-5 TRBV12-3/TRBV12-4 - many
CASSLGRTGTNSPLHF TGTGCCAGCAGTTTAGGACGGACAGGAACTAATTCACCCCTCCACTTT TRBJ1-6 TRBV5-4 TRBD1 many
CSANSRGIYGYTF TGCAGTGCTAACTCCAGGGGAATCTATGGCTACACCTTC TRBJ1-2 TRBV20-1 - many
CSARRGADKAFF TGCAGTGCCAGGCGGGGGGCGGATAAAGCTTTCTTT TRBJ1-1 TRBV20-1 - many
CASSPGGGSGGALGEQFF TGTGCCAGCAGCCCCGGGGGGGGTAGCGGGGGGGCTTTGGGTGAGCAGTTCTTC TRBJ2-1 TRBV4-2 TRBD2 many
CSAGEPTDTQYF TGCAGTGCGGGGGAGCCCACAGATACGCAGTATTTT TRBJ2-3 TRBV20-1 - many
CASRRQGTEAFF TGTGCCAGCAGAAGACAGGGCACTGAAGCTTTCTTT TRBJ1-1 TRBV7-2 TRBD1 many
CATSSRQETQYF TGTGCCACCAGCAGTCGACAAGAGACCCAGTACTTC TRBJ2-5 TRBV15 - many
CASSLDSSTDTQYF TGCGCCAGCAGCTTGGACTCTAGCACAGATACGCAGTATTTT TRBJ2-3 TRBV5-1 - many
CASSGQESSYEQYF TGTGCCAGCAGTGGACAGGAGAGCTCCTACGAGCAGTACTTC TRBJ2-7 TRBV27 TRBD1 medium-sized
CASSQGQGSAFF TGTGCCAGCAGTCAGGGACAGGGTTCGGCTTTCTTT TRBJ1-1 TRBV12-3/TRBV12-4 TRBD1 many
CASTLRGSYEQYF TGTGCCAGTACACTCAGGGGGTCCTACGAGCAGTACTTC TRBJ2-7 TRBV6-6 TRBD1 many
CASSYQGGSRETQYF TGTGCCAGCAGCTACCAGGGGGGGAGCCGGGAGACCCAGTACTTC TRBJ2-5 TRBV7-2 - few
CASSTSTLGDSPLHF TGTGCCAGCAGTACCTCGACTCTGGGGGATTCACCCCTCCACTTT TRBJ1-6 TRBV27 - -
CASRGRVGTGARSSYEQYF TGTGCCAGCAGGGGGAGAGTCGGGACAGGGGCGCGCAGCTCCTACGAGCAGTACTTC TRBJ2-7 TRBV2 TRBD1 many
CSAAGTGHTEAFF TGCAGTGCTGCCGGGACAGGGCACACTGAAGCTTTCTTT TRBJ1-1 TRBV20-1 TRBD1 few
CASSPQGSNTGELFF TGTGCCAGCAGCCCACAGGGGTCGAACACCGGGGAGCTGTTTTTT TRBJ2-2 TRBV7-3 TRBD1 many
CSAGDRVYEQYF TGCAGTGCCGGGGACAGGGTCTACGAGCAGTACTTC TRBJ2-7 TRBV20-1 TRBD1 many
CASPGQGSAASFF TGTGCCAGCCCGGGACAGGGGTCTGCGGCGAGTTTCTTC TRBJ2-1 TRBV2 TRBD1 many
CASSPQGSYNEQFF TGCGCCAGCAGCCCGCAGGGGTCCTACAATGAGCAGTTCTTC TRBJ2-1 TRBV4-3 - many
CASSFRGLAYEQYF TGTGCCAGCAGCTTCCGGGGGTTGGCCTACGAGCAGTACTTC TRBJ2-7 TRBV5-6 - many
CASSFARGLWEQYF TGTGCCAGCAGCTTTGCGCGGGGGCTCTGGGAGCAGTACTTC TRBJ2-7 TRBV11-2 - few
CASGSRALGYTF TGTGCTAGTGGTTCCAGAGCACTTGGCTACACCTTC TRBJ1-2 TRBV12-5 - many